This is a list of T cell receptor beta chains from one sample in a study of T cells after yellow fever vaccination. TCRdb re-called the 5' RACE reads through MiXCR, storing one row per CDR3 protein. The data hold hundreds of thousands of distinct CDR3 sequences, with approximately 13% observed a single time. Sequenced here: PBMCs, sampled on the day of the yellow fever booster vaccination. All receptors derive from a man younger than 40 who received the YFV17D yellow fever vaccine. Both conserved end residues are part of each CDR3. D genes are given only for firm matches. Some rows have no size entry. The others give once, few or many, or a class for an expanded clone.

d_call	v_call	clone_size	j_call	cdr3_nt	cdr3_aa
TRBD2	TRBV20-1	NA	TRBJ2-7	TGCAGTGCTAGCGATACTAGCGGTCTCCCCTACGAGCAGTACTTC	CSASDTSGLPYEQYF
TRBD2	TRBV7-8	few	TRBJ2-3	TGTGCCAGCAGCTTAGTCTCGGGTAGCGGGAAGCATACGCAGTATTTT	CASSLVSGSGKHTQYF
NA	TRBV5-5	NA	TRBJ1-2	TGTGCCAGCAGCCTCCGACCGACAAATCATGGCTACACCTTC	CASSLRPTNHGYTF
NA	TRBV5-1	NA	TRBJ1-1	TGCGCCAGCAGCTTGCCAGGCAACACTGAAGCTTTCTTT	CASSLPGNTEAFF
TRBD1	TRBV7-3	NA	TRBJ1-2	TGTGCCAGCAGCCCAGGGACAGGGGAGGGCTATGGCTACACCTTC	CASSPGTGEGYGYTF
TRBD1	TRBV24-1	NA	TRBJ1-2	TGTGCCACCAGTGATCCCCGTCGACAGGGCGGAAACTATGGCTACACCTTC	CATSDPRRQGGNYGYTF
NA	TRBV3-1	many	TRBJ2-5	TGTGCCAGCAGCCAGGGCCTCCGGGAGACCCAGTACTTC	CASSQGLRETQYF
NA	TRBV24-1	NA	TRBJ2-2	TGTGCCACCAGTGATTTGTCCTCGGGACCATCTTACCCGAACACCGGGGAGCTGTTTTTT	CATSDLSSGPSYPNTGELFF
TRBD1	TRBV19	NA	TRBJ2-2	TGTGCCAGTAGTATGGGACAGGGAGCCGGGGAGCTGTTTTTT	CASSMGQGAGELFF
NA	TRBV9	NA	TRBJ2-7	TGTGCCAGCAGCGTAGGTTGGGACACCTATTCCTACGAGCAGTACTTC	CASSVGWDTYSYEQYF
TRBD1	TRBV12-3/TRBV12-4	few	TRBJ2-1	TGTGCCAGCAGTTTGGACAGGGGGCTTCACAATGAGCAGTTCTTC	CASSLDRGLHNEQFF
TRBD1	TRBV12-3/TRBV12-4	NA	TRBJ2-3	TGTGCCAGCAGGTGGGCCGGGACAGGGAAAGATACGCAGTATTTT	CASRWAGTGKDTQYF
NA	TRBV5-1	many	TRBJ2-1	TGCGCCAGCAGCTTGGCGGGGGGACAACTCAGCAATGAGCAGTTCTTC	CASSLAGGQLSNEQFF
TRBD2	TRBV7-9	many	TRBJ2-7	TGTGCCAGCAGCTCCAGCGGGAGGTCCTACGAGCAGTACTTC	CASSSSGRSYEQYF
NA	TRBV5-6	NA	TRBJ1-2	TGTGCCAGCAGCTCAGGGGCCTATGGCTACACCTTC	CASSSGAYGYTF
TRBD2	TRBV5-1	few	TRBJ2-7	TGCGCCAGCACGGGACTAGCGGGACCCTACGAGCAGTACTTC	CASTGLAGPYEQYF
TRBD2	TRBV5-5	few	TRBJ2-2	TGTGCCAGCAGCCCCCGCGGCCTAGCGGCGAACACCGGGGAGCTGTTTTTT	CASSPRGLAANTGELFF
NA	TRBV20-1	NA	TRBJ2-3	TGCAGTGCTAGGAGGCCCGGGTCCTCCACAGATACGCAGTATTTT	CSARRPGSSTDTQYF
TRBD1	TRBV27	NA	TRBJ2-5	TGTGCCAGCAGCTCAGGGGGCTGGGGGGAGACCCAGTACTTC	CASSSGGWGETQYF
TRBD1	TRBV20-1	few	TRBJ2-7	TGCAGTGCTAGAAAACAGGGGGACGAGCAGTACTTC	CSARKQGDEQYF
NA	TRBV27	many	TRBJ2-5	TGTGCCAGCAGTTCCCAACGAGAGACCCAGTACTTC	CASSSQRETQYF
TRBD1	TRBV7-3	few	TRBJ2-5	TGTGCCAGCAGCCGCCAGGGACAGGGGGCAAGGGAGACCCAGTACTTC	CASSRQGQGARETQYF
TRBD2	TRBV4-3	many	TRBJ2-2	TGCGCCAGCAGCAGCACTAGCGGGAGTGGGGGGGAGCTGTTTTTT	CASSSTSGSGGELFF
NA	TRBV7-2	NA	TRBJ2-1	TGTGCCAGCAGCTTAGGGGGGGGGCTTTCCAATGAGCAGTTCTTC	CASSLGGGLSNEQFF
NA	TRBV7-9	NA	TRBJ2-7	TGTGCCAGCAGCTTTGGGGGAGAGGCCCGCTACGAGCAGTACTTC	CASSFGGEARYEQYF
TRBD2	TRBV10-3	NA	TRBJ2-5	TGTGCCACCCTCGGACTAGCGGGAAGTGAGACCCAGTACTTC	CATLGLAGSETQYF
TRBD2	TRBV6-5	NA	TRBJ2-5	TGTGCCAGCAGTTATTTAGCGGGACCGACCCAAGAGACCCAGTACTTC	CASSYLAGPTQETQYF
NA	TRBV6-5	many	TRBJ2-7	TGTGCCAGCAGTTACTCTCAGGCCTACGAGCAGTACTTC	CASSYSQAYEQYF
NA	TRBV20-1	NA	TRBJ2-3	TGCAGTGCTAGAGATTTGGGTGGGGCGGGTTCAACAGATACGCAGTATTTT	CSARDLGGAGSTDTQYF
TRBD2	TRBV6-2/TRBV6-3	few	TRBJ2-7	TGTGCCAGCAATAAGCGGGAACGCTACGAGCAGTACTTC	CASNKRERYEQYF
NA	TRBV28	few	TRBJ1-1	TGTGCCAGCAGTTTATGGGACCCTACCCCGGCTTTCTTT	CASSLWDPTPAFF
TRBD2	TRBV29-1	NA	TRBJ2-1	TGCAGCGTCCCTGGACTAGCTAGAAATGAGCAGTTCTTC	CSVPGLARNEQFF
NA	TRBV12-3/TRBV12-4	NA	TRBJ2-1	TGTGCCAGCAGTTTATTTGCAGGTTTAAGTGACGAGCAGTTCTTC	CASSLFAGLSDEQFF
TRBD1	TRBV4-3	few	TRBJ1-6	TGCGCCAGCAGCCAGACAGGGGGCGTCGGTTCACCCCTCCACTTT	CASSQTGGVGSPLHF
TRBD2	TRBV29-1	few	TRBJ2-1	TGCAGCGTTGCGGGGCTAGCGGGCCTAAGCTCCTACAATGAGCAGTTCTTC	CSVAGLAGLSSYNEQFF
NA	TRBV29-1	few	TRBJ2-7	TGCAGCGTTGATTCGGGGGACGAGCAGTACTTC	CSVDSGDEQYF
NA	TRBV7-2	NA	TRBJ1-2	TGTGCCAGCAGCTTGGCAGGTGTATCAGGCTACACCTTC	CASSLAGVSGYTF
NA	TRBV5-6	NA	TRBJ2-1	TGTGCCAGCAGTCCGCACCGCAGTCCGGGTGAGCAGTTCTTC	CASSPHRSPGEQFF
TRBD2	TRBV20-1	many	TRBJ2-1	TGCAGTGCTAGAAGCGGCGGGAGCTCCTACAATGAGCAGTTCTTC	CSARSGGSSYNEQFF
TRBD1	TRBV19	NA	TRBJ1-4	TGTGCCAGTAGTGTCCGGGGACAGGATACAGCAACTAATGAAAAACTGTTTTTT	CASSVRGQDTATNEKLFF
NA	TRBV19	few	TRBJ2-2	TGTGCCAGTAGTATCAACCGGGACCCAACCGGGGAGCTGTTTTTT	CASSINRDPTGELFF
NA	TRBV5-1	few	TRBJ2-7	TGCGCCAGCAGCCCTGACTATCGCCAGTACTTC	CASSPDYRQYF
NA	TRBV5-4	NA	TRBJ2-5	TGTGCCAGCAGCTTGGGGGGGCGTACTCAAGAGACCCAGTACTTC	CASSLGGRTQETQYF
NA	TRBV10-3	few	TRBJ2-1	TGTGCCATTCGGGGGACAGAAAATGAGCAGTTCTTC	CAIRGTENEQFF
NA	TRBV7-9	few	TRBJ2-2	TGTGCCAGCAGCTCGCAACCCCCACCCACCGGGGAGCTGTTTTTT	CASSSQPPPTGELFF
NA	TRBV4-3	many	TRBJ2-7	TGCGCCAGCAGCCGTTCAGCGGCTAACGAGCAGTACTTC	CASSRSAANEQYF